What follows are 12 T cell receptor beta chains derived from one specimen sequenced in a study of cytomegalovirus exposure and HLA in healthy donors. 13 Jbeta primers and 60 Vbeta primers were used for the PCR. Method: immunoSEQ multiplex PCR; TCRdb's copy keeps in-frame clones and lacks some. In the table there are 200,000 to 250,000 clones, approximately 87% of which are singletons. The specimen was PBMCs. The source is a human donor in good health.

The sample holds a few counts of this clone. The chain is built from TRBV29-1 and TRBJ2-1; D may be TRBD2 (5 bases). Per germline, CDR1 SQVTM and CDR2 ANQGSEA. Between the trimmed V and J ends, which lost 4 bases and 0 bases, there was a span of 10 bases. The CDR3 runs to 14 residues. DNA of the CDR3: TGCAGCGTTGTTCGGGGTCCCTCCTACAATGAGCAGTTCTTC. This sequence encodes CSVVRGPSYNEQFF.

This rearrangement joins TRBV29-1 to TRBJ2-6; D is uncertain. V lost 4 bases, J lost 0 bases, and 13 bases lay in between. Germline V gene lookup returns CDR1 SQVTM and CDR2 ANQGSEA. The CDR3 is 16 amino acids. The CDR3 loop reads CSVGVTPSSGANVLTF. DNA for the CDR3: TGCAGCGTTGGGGTGACACCATCCTCTGGGGCCAACGTCCTGACTTTC.

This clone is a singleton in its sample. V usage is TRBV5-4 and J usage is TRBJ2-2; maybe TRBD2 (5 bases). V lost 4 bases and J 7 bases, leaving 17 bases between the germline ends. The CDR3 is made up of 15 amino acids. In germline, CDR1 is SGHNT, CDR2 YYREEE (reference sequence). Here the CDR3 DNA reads TGTGCCAGCAGCCCCCCTGGGGTTGGGAGCGGGGAGCTGTTTTTT. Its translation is CASSPPGVGSGELFF.

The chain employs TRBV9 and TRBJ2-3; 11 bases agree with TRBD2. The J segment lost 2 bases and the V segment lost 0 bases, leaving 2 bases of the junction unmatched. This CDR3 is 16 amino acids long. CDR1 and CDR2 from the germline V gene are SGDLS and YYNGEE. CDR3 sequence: CASSVDSGRATDTQYF. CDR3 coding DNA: TGTGCCAGCAGCGTAGATAGCGGGAGGGCCACAGATACGCAGTATTTT.

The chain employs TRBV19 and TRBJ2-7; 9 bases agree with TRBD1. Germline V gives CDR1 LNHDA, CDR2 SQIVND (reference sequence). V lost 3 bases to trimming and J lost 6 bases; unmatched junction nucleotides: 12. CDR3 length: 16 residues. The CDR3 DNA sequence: TGTGCCAGTAGTATGGGGAGGACAGGGGAACGTGGCGAGCAGTACTTC. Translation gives CASSMGRTGERGEQYF.

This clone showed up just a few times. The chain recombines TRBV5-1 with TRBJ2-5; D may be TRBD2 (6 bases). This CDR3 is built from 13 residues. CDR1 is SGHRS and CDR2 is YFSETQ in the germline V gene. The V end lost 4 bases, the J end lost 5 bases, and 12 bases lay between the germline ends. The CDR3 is CASSPGVGETQYF. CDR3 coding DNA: TGCGCCAGCAGCCCGGGGGTGGGGGAGACCCAGTACTTC.

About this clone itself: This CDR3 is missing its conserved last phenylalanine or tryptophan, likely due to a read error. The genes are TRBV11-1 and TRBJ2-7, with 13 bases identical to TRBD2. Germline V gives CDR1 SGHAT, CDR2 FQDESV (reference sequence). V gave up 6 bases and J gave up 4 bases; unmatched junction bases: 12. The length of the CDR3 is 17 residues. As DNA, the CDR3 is TGTGCCAGCAGACCGGGGGAGGGACTAGCGGGATTTTACGAGCAGTACCTC. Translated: CASRPGEGLAGFYEQYL.

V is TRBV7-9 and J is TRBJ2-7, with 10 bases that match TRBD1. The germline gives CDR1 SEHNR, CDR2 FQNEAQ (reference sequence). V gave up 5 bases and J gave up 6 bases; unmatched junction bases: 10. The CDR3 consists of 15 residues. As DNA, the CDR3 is TGTGCCAGCAGCCCCTCCGAGACAGGGGGCCGCGAGCAGTACTTC. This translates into CASSPSETGGREQYF.

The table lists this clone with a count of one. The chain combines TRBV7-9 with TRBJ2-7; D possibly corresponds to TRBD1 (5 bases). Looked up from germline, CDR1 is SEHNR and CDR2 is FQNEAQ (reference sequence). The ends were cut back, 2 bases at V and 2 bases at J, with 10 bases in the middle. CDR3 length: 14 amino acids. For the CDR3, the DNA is TGTGCCAGCAGCTTATTCCCAGGGCCCTACGAGCAGTACTTC. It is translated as CASSLFPGPYEQYF.

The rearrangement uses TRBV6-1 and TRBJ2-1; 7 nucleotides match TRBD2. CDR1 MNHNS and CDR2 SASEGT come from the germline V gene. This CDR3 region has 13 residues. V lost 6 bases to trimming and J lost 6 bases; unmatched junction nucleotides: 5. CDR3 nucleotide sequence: TGTGCCAGCAGGGGAGCGGGATTCAATGAGCAGTTCTTC. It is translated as CASRGAGFNEQFF.

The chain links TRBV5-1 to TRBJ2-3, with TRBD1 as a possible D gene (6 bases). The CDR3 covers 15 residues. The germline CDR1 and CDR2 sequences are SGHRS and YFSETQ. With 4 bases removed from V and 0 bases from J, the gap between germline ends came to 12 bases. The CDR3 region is CASSPGQTSTDTQYF. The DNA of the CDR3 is TGCGCCAGCAGCCCCGGACAGACCAGCACAGATACGCAGTATTTT.

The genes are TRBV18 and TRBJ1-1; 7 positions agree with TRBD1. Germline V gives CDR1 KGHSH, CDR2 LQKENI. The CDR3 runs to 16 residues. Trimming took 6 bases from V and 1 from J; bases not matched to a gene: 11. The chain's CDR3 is CASSPTTGAQNTEAFF. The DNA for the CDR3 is TGTGCCAGCTCGCCCACAACAGGGGCGCAGAACACTGAAGCTTTCTTT.